These T cell receptor beta chains were read from a single sample in a study of blood T cell repertoires in COVID-19. Here immunoSEQ multiplex PCR was the method, and the copy in TCRdb shows in-frame clones only, minus some. The sample has around 250,000 clones, 70% to 90% seen once. Sample: peripheral blood. Receptors were obtained from a man aged 55 to 70 with acute or convalescent COVID-19. CDR3s include the opening cysteine and the closing phenylalanine or tryptophan. Each record gives: clone size, J gene, V gene, D gene, CDR3 DNA, CDR3 protein. D genes are given only for firm matches. Some rows mark clone size as missing; the rest say once, few, many or name a class of expanded clone.

clone size: -
J gene: TRBJ1-1
V gene: TRBV4-2
D gene: TRBD1
CDR3 DNA: TGTGCCAGCAGCCAGGCGACAGGGGTTAGCACTGAAGCTTTCTTT
CDR3 protein: CASSQATGVSTEAFF

clone size: once
J gene: TRBJ2-1
V gene: TRBV29-1
D gene: TRBD2
CDR3 DNA: TGCAGCGTTGTAGGTAGCGGGCGATCCTACAATGAGCAGTTCTTC
CDR3 protein: CSVVGSGRSYNEQFF

clone size: few
J gene: TRBJ2-1
V gene: TRBV7-9
D gene: TRBD2
CDR3 DNA: TGTGCCAGCAGCTTAGTACTAGCGGGATACAATGAGCAGTTCTTC
CDR3 protein: CASSLVLAGYNEQFF

clone size: -
J gene: TRBJ2-7
V gene: TRBV5-1
D gene: TRBD2
CDR3 DNA: TGCGCCAGCAGGGCTAGCGGTGTAACCTACGAGCAGTACTTC
CDR3 protein: CASRASGVTYEQYF

clone size: -
J gene: TRBJ2-1
V gene: TRBV5-1
D gene: TRBD2
CDR3 DNA: TGCGCCAGCAAACCGCGGGAGAGTGGGTACAATGAGCAGTTCTTC
CDR3 protein: CASKPRESGYNEQFF

clone size: few
J gene: TRBJ1-1
V gene: TRBV2
D gene: -
CDR3 DNA: TGTGCCAGCAGAAATATGAACACTGAAGCTTTCTTT
CDR3 protein: CASRNMNTEAFF

clone size: once
J gene: TRBJ2-3
V gene: TRBV6-5
D gene: -
CDR3 DNA: TGTGCCAGCAGTATTCAAGGACAAGATACGCAGTATTTT
CDR3 protein: CASSIQGQDTQYF

clone size: -
J gene: TRBJ2-4
V gene: TRBV4-2
D gene: -
CDR3 DNA: TGTGCCAGCAGCCAAGATGGCGGTACCAAAAACATTCAGTACTTC
CDR3 protein: CASSQDGGTKNIQYF

clone size: -
J gene: TRBJ2-3
V gene: TRBV7-6
D gene: TRBD2
CDR3 DNA: TGTGCCAGCAGCTCTTCGATAGCGGGAACCACAGATACGCAGTATTTT
CDR3 protein: CASSSSIAGTTDTQYF

clone size: -
J gene: TRBJ2-1
V gene: TRBV7-8
D gene: TRBD1
CDR3 DNA: TGTGCCAGCAGCCCTCCCGGGACAGGGAAGGACAATGAGCAGTTCTTC
CDR3 protein: CASSPPGTGKDNEQFF

clone size: -
J gene: TRBJ2-7
V gene: TRBV28
D gene: -
CDR3 DNA: TGTGCCAGCAGCCCCCGGGTGGCCAACGAGCAGTACTTC
CDR3 protein: CASSPRVANEQYF

clone size: once
J gene: TRBJ2-5
V gene: TRBV5-1
D gene: TRBD1
CDR3 DNA: TGCGCCAGCAGCTCTAGGACAGGGGGGGAGACCCAGTACTTC
CDR3 protein: CASSSRTGGETQYF

clone size: -
J gene: TRBJ1-5
V gene: TRBV18
D gene: -
CDR3 DNA: TGTGCCAGCTCGCCGCAGGGGCTTAATCAGCCCCAGCATTTT
CDR3 protein: CASSPQGLNQPQHF

clone size: -
J gene: TRBJ2-7
V gene: TRBV29-1
D gene: TRBD1
CDR3 DNA: TGCAGCGCCGGGACAGGGTCTCCCTACGAGCAGTACTTC
CDR3 protein: CSAGTGSPYEQYF

clone size: -
J gene: TRBJ2-4
V gene: TRBV24-1
D gene: TRBD1
CDR3 DNA: TGTGCCACCAGTGATTCCGGGGACAGGGGGCAATACATTCAGTACTTC
CDR3 protein: CATSDSGDRGQYIQYF

clone size: -
J gene: TRBJ1-2
V gene: TRBV27
D gene: -
CDR3 DNA: TGTGCCAGCAGACAAACAAGGAGGTCTTCCACCGCTGGCTACACCTTC
CDR3 protein: CASRQTRRSSTAGYTF

clone size: -
J gene: TRBJ1-3
V gene: TRBV14
D gene: TRBD1
CDR3 DNA: TGTGCCAGCAGCCAAAACCCGACAGGGTCTGGAAACACCATATATTTT
CDR3 protein: CASSQNPTGSGNTIYF